The 5 T cell receptor beta chains given below trace back to one sample, sequenced in a study of shared clonotypes between healthy human individuals. Sequencing was performed with immunoSEQ multiplex PCR; in TCRdb, only in-frame clones are kept and a portion is missing. The sample shows around 510,000 clones, around three quarters of them seen only once. The source material was PBMCs. These receptors were collected from a woman in her 40s in good health. Some clones in this sample may be carry-over from other donors' samples.

The chain has TRBV6-4 and TRBJ2-3, with 7 bases that match TRBD1. This CDR3 is built from 17 residues. In germline, CDR1 is MRHNA, CDR2 SNTAGT. J was trimmed by 0 bases and V by 4 bases; bases with no gene match: 10. The CDR3 bases are TGTGCCAGCAGTGTTCTCACGACGACAGGGAGCACAGATACGCAGTATTTT. Translation gives CASSVLTTTGSTDTQYF.

The rearrangement uses TRBV15 and TRBJ1-4, with 8 bases lining up with TRBD1. This CDR3 has 14 residues. J gave up 11 bases and V 0 bases, and 5 bases lay outside the gene matches. CDR1 and CDR2 from the germline V gene are LNHNV and YYDKDF (reference sequence). The CDR3 loop reads CATSRDPTGGKLFF. The DNA of the CDR3 is TGTGCCACCAGCAGAGATCCTACAGGGGGGAAACTGTTTTTT.

The V and J genes are TRBV28 and TRBJ1-5; tentative D call: TRBD1 (6 bases). Per germline, CDR1 MDHEN and CDR2 SYDVKM. CDR3 length: 15 amino acids. V lost 6 bases and J 1 base, leaving 13 bases between the germline ends. The CDR3 region is CASSLTGTSNQPQHF. The CDR3 DNA reads as TGTGCCAGCAGCCTTACAGGGACGAGCAATCAGCCCCAGCATTTT.

The V gene is TRBV5-4, the J gene TRBJ2-7; tentatively, D is TRBD1 (6 bases). Trimming removed 3 bases from V and 2 bases from J, with 12 bases in between. CDR1 is SGHNT, CDR2 YYREEE, per germline (reference sequence). CDR3 length: 14 residues. DNA for the CDR3: TGTGCCAGCAGCTCCTCAGGGGCCGCCTACGAGCAGTACTTC. This codes for CASSSSGAAYEQYF. Variable domain in full (rest from reference TRBV5-4 and TRBJ2-7): ETGVTQSPTHLIKTRGQQVTLRCSSQSGHNTVSWYQQALGQGPQFIFQYYREEENGRGNFPPRFSGLQFPNYSSELNVNALELDDSALYLCASSSSGAAYEQYFGPGTRLTVT.

This clone has only a few counts. The chain uses TRBV5-5 and TRBJ2-7; possibly TRBD1 for D (6 bases). This CDR3 is 13 amino acids long. V was trimmed by 4 bases and J by 5 bases, leaving 13 bases between them. The germline CDR1 and CDR2 sequences are SGHKS and YYEKEE (reference sequence). The CDR3 reads CASSVGQGNEQYF. CDR3 bases: TGTGCCAGCAGCGTGGGACAAGGTAACGAGCAGTACTTC.